One and the same sample provided the 12 T cell receptor beta chains below, sequenced in a study of T-cell memory formation after mild COVID-19. MiXCR was run by TCRdb on the 5' RACE reads, yielding one entry per CDR3 protein. This table holds some 150,000 distinct CDR3 sequences, roughly 21% found once. Sequencing was done on a sample of PBMCs or a T cell subset sorted from them (not recorded which). These receptors were collected from an adult woman who had mild COVID-19 (a few samples of this study predate the infection). Cell type and time point are not known.

This clonotype was recorded a few times. As DNA, the CDR3 is TGTGCCAGCAGCCGCGGGGACGTACCCTACAATGAGCAGTTCTTC. It specifies CASSRGDVPYNEQFF. This chain connects TRBV7-3 to TRBJ2-1, with D tentatively TRBD2 (6 bases). Looked up from germline, CDR1 is SGHTA and CDR2 is FQGTGA. V was pared by 5 bases and J by 2 bases, with 13 bases between. The CDR3 has 15 amino acids.

The rearrangement uses TRBV6-2 or TRBV6-3 and TRBJ2-3; no clear D gene. With 0 bases removed from V and 3 bases from J, the gap between germline ends came to 13 bases. CDR1 is MNHEY and CDR2 is SVGEGT in the germline V gene. This CDR3 has 16 residues. CDR3 DNA sequence: TGTGCCAGCAGTTACTCGCTAGACGATAGTACAGATACGCAGTATTTT. Protein sequence: CASSYSLDDSTDTQYF.

This sequence joins TRBV4-1 and TRBJ1-1; D perhaps matches TRBD1 (6 bases). The CDR3 sequence is 15 residues long. Trimming shortened V by 1 base and J by 5 bases, and 14 bases separated the two germline ends. Germline CDR1 is MGHRA and CDR2 is YSYEKL. The DNA for the CDR3 is TGCGCCAGCAGCCAAGTTGGCAGGGGCCGGACTGAAGCTTTCTTT. Amino acid sequence: CASSQVGRGRTEAFF.

This clonotype turned up a few times. This sequence joins TRBV20-1 and TRBJ1-1; no reliable D call. Trimming took off 3 bases at V and 2 bases at J, with 10 bases between the two ends. The CDR3 sequence is 13 residues long. Germline CDR1 is DFQATT and CDR2 is SNEGSKA (reference sequence). The CDR3 loop is CSARDGRNTEAFF. CDR3 coding DNA: TGCAGTGCTAGGGACGGACGAAACACTGAAGCTTTCTTT.

This clonotype turned up a few times. The J gene is TRBJ2-7, the V gene TRBV19, with TRBD2 matching over 12 bases. This CDR3 region has 16 residues. In germline, CDR1 is LNHDA, CDR2 SQIVND (reference sequence). Trimming cost V 4 bases and J 0 bases; bases outside gene matches: 4. The DNA of the CDR3 is TGTGCCAGTAGTACCCCGACTAGCGGGAGCTCCTACGAGCAGTACTTC. It encodes CASSTPTSGSSYEQYF. Variable domain in full (rest from reference TRBV19 and TRBJ2-7): DGGITQSPKYLFRKEGQNVTLSCEQNLNHDAMYWYRQDPGQGLRLIYYSQIVNDFQKGDIAEGYSVSREKKESFPLTVTSAQKNPTAFYLCASSTPTSGSSYEQYFGPGTRLTVT.

The genes are TRBV6-6 and TRBJ2-7, with D perhaps TRBD1 (6 bases). Trimming left V 3 bases short and J 0 bases short, with 9 bases between. CDR1 and CDR2 (germline): MNHNY, SVGAGI (reference sequence). This CDR3 is built from 14 residues. CDR3 protein: CASSYDRNSYEQYF. CDR3 DNA: TGTGCCAGCAGTTATGACAGGAACTCCTACGAGCAGTACTTC.

The rearrangement links TRBV7-9 to TRBJ1-2; D not resolved. The length of the CDR3 is 12 residues. Germline V gene data show CDR1 as SEHNR and CDR2 as FQNEAQ (reference sequence). V was pared by 6 bases and J by 8 bases, with 13 bases between. The CDR3 spells CASSLGEGGYTF. The CDR3 DNA reads TGTGCCAGCAGTCTCGGAGAAGGAGGCTACACCTTC.

This sequence joins TRBV20-1 and TRBJ2-7; 7 bases line up with TRBD1. V lost 3 bases to trimming and J lost 5 bases; unmatched junction nucleotides: 10. Germline CDR1 DFQATT, CDR2 SNEGSKA (reference sequence). There are 14 residues in the CDR3. CDR3 DNA: TGCAGTGCTAGGAAGACAGGGACGTTAGACGAGCAGTACTTC. It codes for CSARKTGTLDEQYF.

This chain joins TRBV3-1 and TRBJ2-2; D uncertain. V dropped 0 bases and J dropped 4 bases, with 6 bases sitting between them. The CDR3 extends over 14 amino acids. Germline loops: CDR1 LGHDT, CDR2 YNNKEL (reference sequence). The CDR3 nucleotides are TGTGCCAGCAGCCAAGAAAGGATCACCGGGGAGCTGTTTTTT. It translates to CASSQERITGELFF.

In its sample, this clonotype was seen many times. This chain uses TRBV5-1 with TRBJ1-1; maybe TRBD1 (5 bases). Germline-derived CDR1 and CDR2 are SGHRS and YFSETQ. Trimming removed 4 bases at V and 1 base at J, with 11 bases between. The CDR3 is 14 residues long. The CDR3: CASSGGRTNTEAFF. The CDR3 bases are TGCGCCAGCAGCGGGGGACGGACGAACACTGAAGCTTTCTTT.

There are many counts of this clonotype. At one of its ends the junction is not consistent with the germline gene, which may arise from a read error. The genes are TRBV7-7 and TRBJ2-7; a possible D gene is TRBD1 (5 bases). The CDR3 runs to 13 residues. The germline CDR1 and CDR2 sequences are SSHAT and FNYEAQ (reference sequence). CDR3 sequence reads: CASSQDRTYEQYF. CDR3 sequence (DNA): TGTGCTAGCAGCCAAGACAGAACCTACGAGCAGTACTTC.

This sequence joins TRBV4-3 and TRBJ1-1; D is perhaps TRBD1 (5 bases). The CDR3 contains 14 residues. Per germline, CDR1 LGHNA and CDR2 YSLEER. Trimming cost V 0 bases and J 7 bases, with 12 bases left between them. The CDR3 region is CASSQDRGPGEAFF. The CDR3 nucleotides read TGCGCCAGCAGCCAAGACCGGGGACCTGGTGAAGCTTTCTTT.